One sample yielded the 21 T cell receptor beta chains listed below, sequenced in a study of blood T cell repertoires in COVID-19. Produced via immunoSEQ multiplex PCR; TCRdb's table is partial and in-frame only. The profile shows about 140,000 clones, roughly four fifths of them singletons. Input material: peripheral blood. The receptors were gathered from a woman aged 45-60 years with active or convalescent COVID-19.

V is TRBV19 and J is TRBJ2-5; 8 bases align to TRBD1. CDR3 length: 14 amino acids. V lost 5 bases and J lost 4; bases outside the gene matches: 6. The germline CDR1 and CDR2 sequences are LNHDA and SQIVND (reference sequence). The CDR3 is CASSHPGGGETQYF. CDR3 in DNA: TGTGCCAGTAGTCACCCAGGGGGCGGAGAGACCCAGTACTTC.

This clone was observed a single time. The V gene is TRBV7-3, the J gene TRBJ1-2; 8 nucleotides align to TRBD1. Germline CDR1 and CDR2: SGHTA and FQGTGA. Unmatched junction bases numbered 4, after V lost 4 bases and J lost 3 bases. CDR3 length: 14 residues. As DNA, the CDR3 is TGTGCCAGCAGCTCCGGACAGGGCGACTATGGCTACACCTTC. Its protein is CASSSGQGDYGYTF.

The rearrangement links TRBV28 to TRBJ1-1; a possible D gene is TRBD1 (5 bases). CDR1 is MDHEN and CDR2 is SYDVKM in the germline V gene. Trimming took 2 bases from V and 1 from J, leaving 17 bases between them. The CDR3 has 17 residues. CDR3 bases: TGTGCCAGCAGTTTAGTGGGGACTTGGACACCGAACACTGAAGCTTTCTTT. It yields the protein CASSLVGTWTPNTEAFF. Drawing the rest from reference TRBV28 and TRBJ1-1, the complete variable domain is DVKVTQSSRYLVKRTGEKVFLECVQDMDHENMFWYRQDPGLGLRLIYFSYDVKMKEKGDIPEGYSVSREKKERFSLILESASTNQTSMYLCASSLVGTWTPNTEAFFGQGTRLTVV.

J is TRBJ2-5 and V is TRBV28, with D possibly TRBD1 on 7 matching bases. Trimming left V 2 bases short and J 4 bases short, with 11 bases between. The CDR3 consists of 14 residues. In germline, CDR1 is MDHEN, CDR2 SYDVKM. CDR3 sequence: CASSLPRGVETQYF. The CDR3 DNA is TGTGCCAGCAGTTTACCCAGGGGGGTAGAGACCCAGTACTTC.

This rearrangement joins TRBV19 to TRBJ2-7; tentative D call: TRBD1 (6 bases). The germline gives CDR1 LNHDA, CDR2 SQIVND (reference sequence). The germline V and J ends were trimmed by 6 bases and 3 bases, with 6 bases remaining between them. This CDR3 has 11 amino acids. CDR3 nucleotide sequence: TGTGCCAGTAGCAGGGGCTACGAGCAGTACTTC. It yields the protein CASSRGYEQYF.

This sequence joins TRBV5-8 and TRBJ1-5, with D maybe TRBD1 (5 bases). Trimming cost V 4 bases and J 2 bases, with 7 bases left between them. CDR1 is SGHTS and CDR2 is YDEGEE in the germline V gene. This CDR3 spans 13 amino acids. The CDR3 DNA sequence: TGTGCCAGCAGCCAAGGGGGCAATCAGCCCCAGCATTTT. Protein product: CASSQGGNQPQHF.

V is TRBV28 and J is TRBJ1-4, with 7 bases matching TRBD1. Germline V gene lookup returns CDR1 MDHEN and CDR2 SYDVKM. The V and J ends lost 6 bases and 5 bases, in that order; junction bases with no gene match: 12. The CDR3 covers 16 residues. Here the CDR3 DNA reads TGTGCCAGCAGCCCGGGGACAGCGACAAGGAATGAAAAACTGTTTTTT. This codes for CASSPGTATRNEKLFF.

This clone was recorded many times. The chain is built from TRBV28 and TRBJ2-7; no clear D gene. This CDR3 is built from 11 residues. Germline assignment: CDR1 MDHEN and CDR2 SYDVKM. The V gene lost 5 bases and the J gene lost 4 bases, with 6 bases spanning the gap. The CDR3 loop reads CASSRRYEQYF. CDR3 nucleotides: TGTGCCAGCAGTCGTCGTTACGAGCAGTACTTC.

The chain employs TRBV5-1 and TRBJ1-6; the match to TRBD1 covers 7 bases. J lost 7 bases, V lost 0 bases, and 4 bases had no gene match. This CDR3 contains 15 residues. Germline CDR1 and CDR2: SGHRS and YFSETQ. DNA of the CDR3: TGCGCCAGCAGCTTGGAGGCAGGGGGGAATTCACCCCTCCACTTT. Protein sequence: CASSLEAGGNSPLHF.

The chain employs TRBV5-1 and TRBJ1-4, with D possibly being TRBD1 (5 bases). Per the germline V gene, CDR1 is SGHRS and CDR2 is YFSETQ. There are 15 residues in the CDR3. Trimming cost V 0 bases and J 3 bases, with 9 bases left between them. CDR3 in amino acids: CASSLEQVSNEKLFF. CDR3 in DNA: TGCGCCAGCAGCTTGGAACAGGTGTCTAATGAAAAACTGTTTTTT.

The chain couples TRBV5-1 to TRBJ2-1; 9 bases agree with TRBD1. V shed 8 bases, J shed 7 bases, and the junction held 7 bases outside the gene matches. Germline V gene lookup returns CDR1 SGHRS and CDR2 YFSETQ. The CDR3 has 13 residues. CDR3 protein: CASWDRVENEQFF. CDR3 in DNA: TGCGCCAGTTGGGACAGGGTTGAGAATGAGCAGTTCTTC.

The chain combines TRBV27 with TRBJ1-3; D is unclear. The CDR3 extends over 15 amino acids. V was trimmed by 5 bases and J by 2 bases, leaving 13 bases between them. CDR1 and CDR2 (germline): MNHEY, SMNVEV (reference sequence). The CDR3 coding sequence is TGTGCCAGCAGTGCTTGGGCTACGGCTGGAAACACCATATATTTT. Its translation is CASSAWATAGNTIYF.

This clone was seen only a few times. V and J are TRBV29-1 and TRBJ1-2; TRBD1 is a possible D gene (6 bases). Trimming shortened V by 0 bases and J by 4 bases, and 18 bases separated the two germline ends. Per the germline V gene, CDR1 is SQVTM and CDR2 is ANQGSEA. CDR3 size: 16 residues. The CDR3 reads CSVEDRGQGNFYGYTF. CDR3 bases: TGCAGCGTTGAAGATCGCGGCCAGGGGAATTTCTATGGCTACACCTTC.

This clone was seen only once. The chain couples TRBV9 to TRBJ1-3; D is undetermined. CDR1 SGDLS and CDR2 YYNGEE come from the germline V gene. The V end lost 0 bases, the J end lost 4 bases, and 11 bases lay between the germline ends. The CDR3 length is 15 residues. The chain's CDR3 is CASSVEGRRGNTIYF. DNA for the CDR3: TGTGCCAGCAGCGTAGAAGGGAGAAGGGGAAACACCATATATTTT. Filled out from reference TRBV9 and TRBJ1-3, the complete variable domain reads DSGVTQTPKHLITATGQRVTLRCSPRSGDLSVYWYQQSLDQGLQFLIQYYNGEERAKGNILERFSAQQFPDLHSELNLSSLELGDSALYFCASSVEGRRGNTIYFGEGSWLTVV.

This clone appeared a few times. V is TRBV18 and J is TRBJ1-3, with D possibly matching TRBD1 (5 bases). The ends were cut back, 4 bases at V and 0 bases at J, with 10 bases in the middle. The CDR3 sequence is 15 residues long. Germline CDR1 reads KGHSH; CDR2 reads LQKENI. The CDR3: CASSRQSSSGNTIYF. The CDR3 DNA reads TGTGCCAGCTCACGACAGTCCAGCTCTGGAAACACCATATATTTT.

This rearrangement joins TRBV27 to TRBJ1-1; 7 bases map to TRBD1. Germline CDR1 and CDR2: MNHEY and SMNVEV (reference sequence). CDR3 length: 14 residues. J lost 6 bases, V lost 4 bases, and 8 bases had no gene match. As DNA, the CDR3 is TGTGCCAGCAGTTCTAGACAGGGACCGGCTGAAGCTTTCTTT. Amino acid sequence: CASSSRQGPAEAFF.

There are a few counts of this clone. The identical CDR3 is also encoded by other nucleotide sequences in the sample. This chain connects TRBV30 to TRBJ1-1, with D possibly being TRBD1 (6 bases). From germline, CDR1 is GTSNPN and CDR2 SVGIG (reference sequence). The CDR3 covers 12 residues. Trimming removed 5 bases from V and 4 bases from J, with 11 bases in between. In DNA, the CDR3 is TGTGCCTGGCGCAGGGGTTCCACTGAAGCTTTCTTT. Translating it yields CAWRRGSTEAFF.

V gene TRBV9 combines with J gene TRBJ2-3, with 9 bases lining up with TRBD2. Germline lookup yields CDR1 SGDLS and CDR2 YYNGEE. V lost 0 bases to trimming and J lost 1 base; unmatched junction nucleotides: 6. CDR3 length: 17 residues. CDR3 loop: CASSVVAGVGGTDTQYF. The DNA of the CDR3 is TGTGCCAGCAGCGTAGTAGCGGGGGTTGGAGGCACAGATACGCAGTATTTT. The whole variable domain, remainder taken from reference TRBV9 and TRBJ2-3, is DSGVTQTPKHLITATGQRVTLRCSPRSGDLSVYWYQQSLDQGLQFLIQYYNGEERAKGNILERFSAQQFPDLHSELNLSSLELGDSALYFCASSVVAGVGGTDTQYFGPGTRLTVL.

The chain couples TRBV6-5 to TRBJ1-2, with 7 nucleotides matching TRBD1. This CDR3 region has 13 residues. Germline V gene sequence: CDR1 MNHEY, CDR2 SVGAGI. J was trimmed by 6 bases and V by 5 bases; bases with no gene match: 6. The CDR3 sequence is CASSPQGFDGYTF. The CDR3 DNA follows: TGTGCCAGCAGTCCACAGGGGTTTGATGGCTACACCTTC.

The rearrangement links TRBV7-2 to TRBJ2-6, with D uncertain. The CDR3 is 16 residues long. Trimming cost V 7 bases and J 0 bases, with 13 bases left between them. CDR1 and CDR2 from the germline V gene are SGHTA and FQGNSA. CDR3 coding DNA: TGTGCCAGCATTCGAAGTGTCGGCTCTGGGGCCAACGTCCTGACTTTC. It specifies CASIRSVGSGANVLTF.

The J gene is TRBJ2-1, the V gene TRBV6-5; 8 positions agree with TRBD2. The germline V gene has CDR1 MNHEY and CDR2 SVGAGI. With 6 bases clipped from V and 8 bases from J, the junction kept 12 bases outside the gene matches. The CDR3 has 15 amino acids. The CDR3 protein is CASSALSGRGYEQFF. In nucleotides, the CDR3 is TGTGCCAGCAGCGCGCTGAGCGGGAGAGGGTATGAGCAGTTCTTC.